This TCR beta chain came from a study of control samples from healthy donors and cancer patients. Libraries were prepared by immunoSEQ multiplex PCR; TCRdb keeps only in-frame clonotypes and omits some of them. The profile shows tens of thousands of clones, approximately 89% of them singletons. The CDR3 sequence is 14 residues long. V was pared by 3 bases and J by 8 bases, with 13 bases between. CDR1 LNHDA and CDR2 SQIVND come from the germline V gene (reference sequence). The source of this sequence is a woman in her forties with head and neck cancer. This chain joins TRBV19 and TRBJ1-4; D call uncertain. Sequencing used PBMCs. CDR3 in amino acids: CASSIASRSEKLFF. CDR3 DNA sequence: TGTGCCAGTAGTATCGCCTCGAGGAGCGAAAAACTGTTTTTT.